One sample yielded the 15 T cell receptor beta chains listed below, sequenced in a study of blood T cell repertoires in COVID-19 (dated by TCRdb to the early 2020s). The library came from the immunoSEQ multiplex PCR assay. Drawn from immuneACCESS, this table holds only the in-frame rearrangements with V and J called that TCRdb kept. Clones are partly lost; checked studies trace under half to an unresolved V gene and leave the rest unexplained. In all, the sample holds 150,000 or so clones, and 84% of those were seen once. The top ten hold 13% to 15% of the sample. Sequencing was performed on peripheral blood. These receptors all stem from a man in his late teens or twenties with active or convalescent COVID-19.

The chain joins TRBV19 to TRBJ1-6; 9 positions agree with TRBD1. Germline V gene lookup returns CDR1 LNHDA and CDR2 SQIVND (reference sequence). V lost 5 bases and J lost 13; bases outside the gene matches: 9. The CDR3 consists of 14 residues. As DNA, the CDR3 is TGTGCCAGTAGTTACGGGACAGGGTCTAATCCCCTCCACTTT. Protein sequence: CASSYGTGSNPLHF.

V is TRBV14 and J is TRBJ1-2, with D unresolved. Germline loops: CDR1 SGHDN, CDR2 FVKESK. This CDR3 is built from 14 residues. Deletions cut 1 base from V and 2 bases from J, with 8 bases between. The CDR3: CASSQVGENYGYTF. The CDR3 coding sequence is TGTGCCAGCAGCCAAGTCGGGGAAAACTATGGCTACACCTTC. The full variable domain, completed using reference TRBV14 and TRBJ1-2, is EAGVTQFPSHSVIEKGQTVTLRCDPISGHDNLYWYRRVMGKEIKFLLHFVKESKQDESGMPNNRFLAERTGGTYSTLKVQPAELEDSGVYFCASSQVGENYGYTFGSGTRLTVV.

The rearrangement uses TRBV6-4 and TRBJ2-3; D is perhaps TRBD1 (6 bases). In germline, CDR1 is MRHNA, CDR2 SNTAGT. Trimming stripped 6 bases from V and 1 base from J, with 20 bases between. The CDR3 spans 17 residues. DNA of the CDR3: TGTGCCAGCAGCAAGGGTTTCCGGACAGTTCGCACAGATACGCAGTATTTT. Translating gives CASSKGFRTVRTDTQYF.

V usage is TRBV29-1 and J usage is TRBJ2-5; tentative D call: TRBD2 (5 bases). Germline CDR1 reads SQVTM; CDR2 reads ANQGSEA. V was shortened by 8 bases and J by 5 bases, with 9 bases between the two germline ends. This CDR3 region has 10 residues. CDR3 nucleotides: TGCAGCCTAGGACTGGAGACCCAGTACTTC. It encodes CSLGLETQYF. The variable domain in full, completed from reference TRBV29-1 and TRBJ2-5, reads SAVISQKPSRDICQRGTSLTIQCQVDSQVTMMFWYRQQPGQSLTLIATANQGSEATYESGFVIDKFPISRPNLTFSTLTVSNMSPEDSSIYLCSLGLETQYFGPGTRLLVL.

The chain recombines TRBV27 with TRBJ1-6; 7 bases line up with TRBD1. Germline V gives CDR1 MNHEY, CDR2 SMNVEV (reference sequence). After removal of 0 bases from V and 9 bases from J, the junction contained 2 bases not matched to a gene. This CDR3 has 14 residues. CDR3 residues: CASSLSQGISPLHF. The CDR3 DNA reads TGTGCCAGCAGTTTATCACAGGGGATTTCACCCCTCCACTTT.

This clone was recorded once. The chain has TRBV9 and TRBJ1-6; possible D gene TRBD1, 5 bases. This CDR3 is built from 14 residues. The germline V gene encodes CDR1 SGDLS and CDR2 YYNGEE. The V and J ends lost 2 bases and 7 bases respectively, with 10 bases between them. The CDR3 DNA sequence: TGTGCCAGCAGCGTCAGGGTGGGAAATTCACCCCTCCACTTT. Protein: CASSVRVGNSPLHF.

The chain's CDR3 is CASSVVPETDTQYF. As DNA, the CDR3 is TGTGCCAGCAGCGTAGTACCGGAGACAGATACGCAGTATTTT. J is TRBJ2-3 and V is TRBV9, with D unclear. Germline V gives CDR1 SGDLS, CDR2 YYNGEE. V shed 0 bases and J shed 3 bases, with 8 bases lying between them. The CDR3 is made up of 14 amino acids.

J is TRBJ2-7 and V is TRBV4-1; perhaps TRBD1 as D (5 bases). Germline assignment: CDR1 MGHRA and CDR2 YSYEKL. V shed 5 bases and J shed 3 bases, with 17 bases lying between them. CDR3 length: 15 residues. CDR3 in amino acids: CASSSRFAGRYEQYF. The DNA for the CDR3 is TGCGCCAGCAGCTCAAGATTTGCAGGGCGCTACGAGCAGTACTTC.

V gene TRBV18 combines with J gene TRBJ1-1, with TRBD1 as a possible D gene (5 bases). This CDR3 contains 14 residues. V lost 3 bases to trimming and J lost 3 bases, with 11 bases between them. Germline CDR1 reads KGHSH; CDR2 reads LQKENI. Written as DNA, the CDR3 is TGTGCCAGCTCACCCCAAATAGGGGACACTGAAGCTTTCTTT. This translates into CASSPQIGDTEAFF.

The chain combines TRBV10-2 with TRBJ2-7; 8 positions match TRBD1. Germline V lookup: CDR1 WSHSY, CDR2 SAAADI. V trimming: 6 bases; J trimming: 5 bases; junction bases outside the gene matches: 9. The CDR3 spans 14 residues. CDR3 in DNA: TGCGCCAGCAGGGGGACAGGCGGCCTCCACGAGCAGTACTTC. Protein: CASRGTGGLHEQYF.

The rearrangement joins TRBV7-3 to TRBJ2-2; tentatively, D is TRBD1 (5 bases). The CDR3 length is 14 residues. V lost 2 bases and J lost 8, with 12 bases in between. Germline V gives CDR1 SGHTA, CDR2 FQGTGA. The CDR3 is CASSLDSIIGELFF. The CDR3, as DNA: TGTGCCAGCAGCTTAGACAGTATCATAGGGGAGCTGTTTTTT. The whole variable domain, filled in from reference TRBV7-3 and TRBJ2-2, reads GAGVSQTPSNKVTEKGKYVELRCDPISGHTALYWYRQSLGQGPEFLIYFQGTGAADDSGLPNDRFFAVRPEGSVSTLKIQRTERGDSAVYLCASSLDSIIGELFFGEGSRLTVL.

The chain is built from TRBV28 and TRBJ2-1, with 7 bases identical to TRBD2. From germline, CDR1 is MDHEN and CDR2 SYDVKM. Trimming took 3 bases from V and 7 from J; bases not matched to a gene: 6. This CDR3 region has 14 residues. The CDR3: CASSLAGDENEQFF. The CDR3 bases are TGTGCCAGCAGTTTGGCGGGAGACGAGAATGAGCAGTTCTTC.

CDR3 protein: CASSYLSGRFGGELFF. The CDR3 DNA is TGTGCCAGCAGCTACCTTAGCGGGAGGTTCGGCGGGGAGCTGTTTTTT. V gene TRBV5-6 combines with J gene TRBJ2-2; 10 nucleotides agree with TRBD2. The CDR3 contains 16 residues. Looked up from germline, CDR1 is SGHDT and CDR2 is YYEEEE. The trim removed 3 bases at V and 7 bases at J, leaving 9 bases unmatched.

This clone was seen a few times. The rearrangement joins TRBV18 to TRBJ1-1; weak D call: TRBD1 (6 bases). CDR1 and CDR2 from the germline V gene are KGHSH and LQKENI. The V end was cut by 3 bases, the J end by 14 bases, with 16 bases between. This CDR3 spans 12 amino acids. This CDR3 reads CASSPKGDRPFF. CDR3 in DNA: TGTGCCAGCTCACCGAAGGGGGACCGGCCGTTCTTT.

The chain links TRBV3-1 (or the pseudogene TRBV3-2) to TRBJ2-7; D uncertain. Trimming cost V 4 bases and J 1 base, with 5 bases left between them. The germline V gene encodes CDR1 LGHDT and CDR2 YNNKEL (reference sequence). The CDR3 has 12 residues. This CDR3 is CASSRTSYEQYF. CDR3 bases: TGTGCCAGCAGCCGAACTTCCTACGAGCAGTACTTC.